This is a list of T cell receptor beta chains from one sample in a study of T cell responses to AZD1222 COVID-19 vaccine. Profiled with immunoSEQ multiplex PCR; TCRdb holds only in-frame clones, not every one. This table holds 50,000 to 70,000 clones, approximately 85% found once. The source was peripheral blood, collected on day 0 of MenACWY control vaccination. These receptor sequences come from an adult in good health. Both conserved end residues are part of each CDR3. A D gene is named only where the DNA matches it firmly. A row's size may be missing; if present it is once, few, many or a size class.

CASSGAGASYEQYF,TGTGCCAGCTCTGGTGCGGGAGCCTCCTACGAGCAGTACTTC,TRBD2,TRBJ2-7,TRBV18,-
CATSDRTSGTHNEQFF,TGTGCCACCAGTGATAGGACTAGCGGGACTCACAATGAGCAGTTCTTC,TRBD2,TRBJ2-1,TRBV24-1,-
CAWSGGGIGNEKLFF,TGTGCCTGGAGTGGAGGGGGGATAGGGAATGAAAAACTGTTTTTT,-,TRBJ1-4,TRBV30,-
CASGTGQGDTGELFF,TGTGCTAGTGGTACGGGACAGGGGGACACCGGGGAGCTGTTTTTT,TRBD1,TRBJ2-2,TRBV12-5,-
CASSAGTGYYEQYF,TGCGCCAGCAGCGCCGGGACAGGGTACTACGAGCAGTACTTC,TRBD1,TRBJ2-7,TRBV5-1,-
CASRDSLNQPQHF,TGTGCCAGCAGGGACAGTCTCAATCAGCCCCAGCATTTT,-,TRBJ1-5,TRBV6-5,-
CASSPGTGRATDGYTF,TGTGCCAGCAGCCCTGGGACAGGGAGGGCGACCGATGGCTACACCTTC,TRBD1,TRBJ1-2,TRBV7-9,once
CASGSGSGTIYF,TGTGCCAGCGGGAGTGGGTCGGGGACCATATATTTT,-,TRBJ1-3,TRBV11-2,-
CASIRDRVAEQYF,TGTGCCAGCATCCGGGACAGGGTGGCCGAGCAGTACTTC,TRBD1,TRBJ2-7,TRBV6-5,-
CASSLYDRSNSPLHF,TGTGCCAGCAGCTTATATGACAGGTCCAATTCACCCCTCCACTTT,-,TRBJ1-6,TRBV11-2,-
CASTRGPNSPLHF,TGTGCCAGCACGCGGGGTCCTAATTCACCCCTCCACTTT,-,TRBJ1-6,TRBV13,-
CASSSPREGRETQYF,TGTGCCAGCAGCTCCCCCCGGGAGGGCCGAGAGACCCAGTACTTC,TRBD2,TRBJ2-5,TRBV7-6,-
CASRMRGSSGYEQYF,TGTGCCAGCAGAATGAGGGGATCTAGCGGGTACGAGCAGTACTTC,TRBD2,TRBJ2-7,TRBV28,once
CATSQQTGTGTNGYTF,TGTGCCACCAGCCAACAGACCGGGACAGGGACGAATGGCTACACCTTC,TRBD1,TRBJ1-2,TRBV24-1,-
CASSRGQGQENTIYF,TGTGCCAGCAGCCGGGGACAGGGGCAGGAAAACACCATATATTTT,TRBD1,TRBJ1-3,TRBV4-2,-
CASSSQGSNQPQHF,TGTGCCAGCTCATCCCAGGGGTCCAATCAGCCCCAGCATTTT,-,TRBJ1-5,TRBV18,-
CSVARGGRQTEAFF,TGCAGCGTTGCTAGGGGGGGAAGGCAGACTGAAGCTTTCTTT,-,TRBJ1-1,TRBV29-1,-
CASSPREYYGYTF,TGTGCCAGCAGTCCTCGGGAGTACTATGGCTACACCTTC,-,TRBJ1-2,TRBV27,-
CASSFGQGASQPQHF,TGTGCCAGCAGCTTCGGACAGGGGGCGAGTCAGCCCCAGCATTTT,TRBD1,TRBJ1-5,TRBV5-6,few
CASSIARTSMNTEAFF,TGTGCCAGTAGTATAGCTCGGACATCCATGAACACTGAAGCTTTCTTT,-,TRBJ1-1,TRBV19,-
CASATTGVTSTDTQYF,TGTGCCAGCGCAACGACAGGGGTCACTAGCACAGATACGCAGTATTTT,TRBD1,TRBJ2-3,TRBV27,-
CSVEERWERSDTQYF,TGCAGCGTTGAAGAACGGTGGGAGAGATCAGATACGCAGTATTTT,-,TRBJ2-3,TRBV29-1,-
CASSLGGSAWGYTF,TGTGCCAGCAGCTTAGGGGGGTCCGCCTGGGGCTACACCTTC,-,TRBJ1-2,TRBV7-9,-
CATSNENTEAFF,TGTGCCACCAGCAACGAGAACACTGAAGCTTTCTTT,-,TRBJ1-1,TRBV15,-
CASSILLGRPPVSYEQYF,TGTGCCAGTAGTATATTGTTAGGGAGACCGCCAGTATCCTACGAGCAGTACTTC,-,TRBJ2-7,TRBV19,-
CASSLGANTEAFF,TGTGCCAGCAGTTTAGGGGCGAACACTGAAGCTTTCTTT,-,TRBJ1-1,TRBV28,-
CASSSGGRGQPQHF,TGTGCCAGCAGCTCAGGGGGCCGAGGTCAGCCCCAGCATTTT,TRBD1,TRBJ1-5,TRBV5-4,once
CASSLLYGLEGVIQYF,TGTGCCAGCAGCCTCCTCTACGGTCTAGAGGGGGTCATTCAGTACTTC,-,TRBJ2-4,TRBV5-4,-
CASSLDHSGNTIYF,TGTGCCAGCAGTTTGGACCACTCTGGAAACACCATATATTTT,-,TRBJ1-3,TRBV28,-
CASNTLGGSSYEQYF,TGTGCCAGCAACACCCTGGGTGGAAGCTCCTACGAGCAGTACTTC,-,TRBJ2-7,TRBV27,-
CASSKNPLDLAGFGYEQYF,TGTGCCAGCAGCAAGAACCCCCTAGATTTAGCGGGATTTGGCTACGAGCAGTACTTC,-,TRBJ2-7,TRBV21-1,few
CASIDRDGNEKLFF,TGTGCCAGTATCGACAGGGATGGAAATGAAAAACTGTTTTTT,TRBD1,TRBJ1-4,TRBV19,few
CASSEQQGIYGYTF,TGTGCCAGCAGTGAACAACAGGGGATCTATGGCTACACCTTC,TRBD1,TRBJ1-2,TRBV2,few
CASSSGLAGAYEQYF,TGCGCCAGCAGCTCGGGACTAGCGGGAGCCTACGAGCAGTACTTC,TRBD2,TRBJ2-7,TRBV5-1,-
CASSIRGTSGRIEQFF,TGTGCCAGTAGTATAAGGGGGACTAGCGGGAGGATTGAGCAGTTCTTC,TRBD2,TRBJ2-1,TRBV19,-
CASSASGTRAETQYF,TGTGCCAGCAGCGCCTCCGGGACTAGGGCGGAGACCCAGTACTTC,TRBD2,TRBJ2-5,TRBV7-2,-
CASSLVSETQYF,TGTGCCAGCAGCTTAGTATCGGAGACCCAGTACTTC,-,TRBJ2-5,TRBV7-2,-
CASSTTRVGGHYGYTF,TGTGCCAGCAGTACAACCCGAGTTGGGGGGCACTATGGCTACACCTTC,-,TRBJ1-2,TRBV28,-
CASSLAHRDRVVCYGYTF,TGTGCCAGCAGCTTGGCCCATCGGGACAGGGTGGTTTGCTATGGCTACACCTTC,TRBD1,TRBJ1-2,TRBV5-7,-
CASSLARGTGELFF,TGTGCCAGCAGCTTAGCGCGTGGCACCGGGGAGCTGTTTTTT,-,TRBJ2-2,TRBV7-6,once
CASSQPGLAGHTDTQYF,TGTGCCAGCAGCCAACCTGGACTAGCGGGCCACACAGATACGCAGTATTTT,TRBD2,TRBJ2-3,TRBV7-2,-
CASSLRQSSTDTQYF,TGCGCCAGCAGCCTTCGACAATCTAGCACAGATACGCAGTATTTT,-,TRBJ2-3,TRBV5-1,-
CASSPDRVTETQYF,TGTGCCAGCTCACCAGACCGGGTAACAGAGACCCAGTACTTC,-,TRBJ2-5,TRBV18,-
CASSLAGYQPQHF,TGTGCCAGCAGCTTAGCAGGTTACCAGCCCCAGCATTTT,-,TRBJ1-5,TRBV7-9,-
CASSQERGTSWYNEQFF,TGTGCCAGCAGCCAAGAAAGGGGGACCTCCTGGTACAATGAGCAGTTCTTC,-,TRBJ2-1,TRBV4-2,-
CASRRDRATSAFF,TGTGCCAGTAGGAGGGACAGGGCTACATCGGCTTTCTTT,TRBD1,TRBJ1-1,TRBV19,few
CASRQQGRYEQYF,TGTGCCAGCAGACAACAGGGGAGGTACGAGCAGTACTTC,-,TRBJ2-7,TRBV6-1,-
CASSEARGGSYNEQFF,TGTGCCAGCAGTGAAGCGAGGGGGGGCTCCTACAATGAGCAGTTCTTC,-,TRBJ2-1,TRBV2,-
CASRQFGPDGYTF,TGTGCCAGCAGACAATTCGGGCCAGATGGCTACACCTTC,-,TRBJ1-2,TRBV6-5,-
CASSSVVGVTYNEQFF,TGTGCCAGTAGTTCCGTTGTGGGAGTGACCTACAATGAGCAGTTCTTC,-,TRBJ2-1,TRBV19,-
CASSRPGPTGELFF,TGTGCCAGCAGTCGCCCGGGACCCACCGGGGAGCTGTTTTTT,-,TRBJ2-2,TRBV28,-
CASSPHRGTPNTEAFF,TGTGCCAGCAGTCCCCACAGGGGGACACCGAACACTGAAGCTTTCTTT,TRBD1,TRBJ1-1,TRBV6-2/TRBV6-3,-
CASSQEGVLRTMNGNTIYF,TGTGCCAGCAGCCAAGAGGGAGTACTAAGGACAATGAATGGAAACACCATATATTTT,-,TRBJ1-3,TRBV3-1/TRBV3-2,-